This TCR beta chain is drawn from a study of blood T cell repertoires in COVID-19. This table comes from immunoSEQ multiplex PCR, and its TCRdb copy is limited to in-frame clones, with some not included. This table holds 140,000 to 150,000 clones, 84% found once. V shed 7 bases, J shed 4 bases, and the junction held 8 bases outside the gene matches. The germline gives CDR1 SGHTA, CDR2 FQGNSA. The CDR3 totals 14 residues. Sequencing used peripheral blood. This clonotype originated in a human donor in a cohort sampled during active COVID-19. The chain is built from TRBV7-2 and TRBJ2-7, with TRBD2 identical over 9 bases. The CDR3 loop reads CASKLQRGVYEQYF. The CDR3 region has the DNA TGTGCCAGCAAACTCCAGCGGGGGGTTTACGAGCAGTACTTC.